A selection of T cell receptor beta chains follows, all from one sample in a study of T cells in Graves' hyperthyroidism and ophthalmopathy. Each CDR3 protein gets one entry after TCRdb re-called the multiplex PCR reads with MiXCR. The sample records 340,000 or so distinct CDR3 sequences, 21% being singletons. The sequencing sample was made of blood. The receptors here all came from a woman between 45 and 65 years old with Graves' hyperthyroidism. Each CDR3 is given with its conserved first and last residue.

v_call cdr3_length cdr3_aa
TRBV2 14 CASSESYSNQPQHF
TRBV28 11 CASSSNYGYTF
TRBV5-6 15 CASSALAGGRETQYF
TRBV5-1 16 CASSRGRTGKTYEQYF
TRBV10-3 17 CAISLEGSSSGANVLTF
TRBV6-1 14 CASSEGALGGELFF
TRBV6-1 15 CASSTPALRKDEQYF
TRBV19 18 CASSPDPYLAGGLDTQYF
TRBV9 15 CASSVVAWGQTEQYF
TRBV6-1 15 CASRPPHGGPGGYTF
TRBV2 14 CASRGGQANYGYTF
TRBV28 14 CASTRGRANNEQFF
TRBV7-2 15 CASSLMGQSDEKLFF
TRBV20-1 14 CSAPMKPPNTEAFF
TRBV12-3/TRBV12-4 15 CASSFGLAGGPPQYF
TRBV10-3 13 CAIMSGPPAGYTF
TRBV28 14 CASSSSGDTGELFF